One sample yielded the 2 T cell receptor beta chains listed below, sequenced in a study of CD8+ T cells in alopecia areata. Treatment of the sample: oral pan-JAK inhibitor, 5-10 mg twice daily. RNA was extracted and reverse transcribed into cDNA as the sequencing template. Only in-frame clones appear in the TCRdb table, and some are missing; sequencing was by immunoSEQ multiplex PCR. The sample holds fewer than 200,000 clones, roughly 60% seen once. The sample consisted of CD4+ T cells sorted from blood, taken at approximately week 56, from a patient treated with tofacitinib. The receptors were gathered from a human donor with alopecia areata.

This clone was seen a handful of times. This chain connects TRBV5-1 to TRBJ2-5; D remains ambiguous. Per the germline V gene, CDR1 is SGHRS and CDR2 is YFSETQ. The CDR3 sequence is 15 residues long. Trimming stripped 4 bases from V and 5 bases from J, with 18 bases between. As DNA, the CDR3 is TGCGCCAGCAGCGACACCAGGCGATTAGGGGAGACCCAGTACTTC. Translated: CASSDTRRLGETQYF. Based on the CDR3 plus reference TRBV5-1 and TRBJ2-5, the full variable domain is KAGVTQTPRYLIKTRGQQVTLSCSPISGHRSVSWYQQTPGQGLQFLFEYFSETQRNKGNFPGRFSGRQFSNSRSEMNVSTLELGDSALYLCASSDTRRLGETQYFGPGTRLLVL.

The CDR3 reads CASSYSRGQNTQYF. In nucleotides, the CDR3 is TGTGCCAGCAGTTACTCGCGAGGACAAAATACGCAGTATTTT. The gene calls are TRBV6-6 and TRBJ2-3; weak D call: TRBD1 (5 bases). CDR1 is MNHNY and CDR2 is SVGAGI in the germline V gene (reference sequence). The CDR3 has 14 amino acids. V lost 0 bases and J lost 7, with 11 bases in between.